Listed below are T cell receptor beta chains from one sample, sequenced in a study of control samples from healthy donors and cancer patients. Sequencing used immunoSEQ multiplex PCR; TCRdb keeps in-frame clones, though not all of them. Of 390,000 or so clones in the sample, approximately 90% are singletons; the top ten hold around 6.4%. The material sequenced was PBMCs. Every receptor here comes from a middle-aged man with head and neck cancer. The CDR3 runs from the conserved cysteine through the conserved F or W. The D gene is left open where the match is weak. Some rows mark clone size as missing; the rest say once, few, many or name a class of expanded clone.

d_gene: .
j_gene: TRBJ2-2
abundance: .
v_gene: TRBV2
CDR3aa: CASSEALSRVRTGELFF
CDR3nt: TGTGCCAGCAGTGAAGCCCTGAGCAGGGTTCGGACCGGGGAGCTGTTTTTT

d_gene: .
j_gene: TRBJ2-2
abundance: .
v_gene: TRBV7-9
CDR3aa: CASSFQAPGELFF
CDR3nt: TGTGCCAGCAGCTTCCAGGCACCCGGGGAGCTGTTTTTT

d_gene: .
j_gene: TRBJ1-2
abundance: .
v_gene: TRBV5-1
CDR3aa: CASSLGSGDPYGYTF
CDR3nt: TGCGCCAGCAGCTTGGGTTCAGGGGACCCCTATGGCTACACCTTC

d_gene: .
j_gene: TRBJ2-7
abundance: .
v_gene: TRBV28
CDR3aa: CASRPDRARGAYEQYF
CDR3nt: TGTGCCAGCAGACCCGACAGGGCCAGGGGGGCCTACGAGCAGTACTTC

d_gene: TRBD2
j_gene: TRBJ2-7
abundance: .
v_gene: TRBV27
CDR3aa: CASSPAPVLAESPYEQYF
CDR3nt: TGTGCCAGCAGTCCGGCCCCCGTTCTAGCGGAATCCCCCTACGAGCAGTACTTC

d_gene: .
j_gene: TRBJ1-5
abundance: .
v_gene: TRBV6-2/TRBV6-3
CDR3aa: CASSYSGTAGLNQPQHF
CDR3nt: TGTGCCAGCAGTTACAGCGGGACGGCAGGCCTTAATCAGCCCCAGCATTTT

d_gene: .
j_gene: TRBJ1-2
abundance: few
v_gene: TRBV30
CDR3aa: CAWSIGAFFYGYTF
CDR3nt: TGTGCCTGGAGTATAGGAGCCTTTTTCTATGGCTACACCTTC

d_gene: .
j_gene: TRBJ1-5
abundance: .
v_gene: TRBV28
CDR3aa: CASSLIEGRPQPQHF
CDR3nt: TGTGCCAGCAGTTTAATAGAGGGTAGGCCTCAGCCCCAGCATTTT

d_gene: .
j_gene: TRBJ1-3
abundance: .
v_gene: TRBV27
CDR3aa: CASRPDSHSGNTIYF
CDR3nt: TGTGCCAGCCGCCCTGACAGTCACTCTGGAAACACCATATATTTT

d_gene: .
j_gene: TRBJ2-7
abundance: .
v_gene: TRBV19
CDR3aa: CASSTQGWYEQYF
CDR3nt: TGTGCCAGTAGTACACAGGGTTGGTACGAGCAGTACTTC

d_gene: TRBD1
j_gene: TRBJ1-2
abundance: .
v_gene: TRBV4-1
CDR3aa: CASSHLSEGAGGYTF
CDR3nt: TGCGCCAGCAGCCACCTTAGCGAGGGGGCAGGTGGCTACACCTTC

d_gene: .
j_gene: TRBJ2-5
abundance: .
v_gene: TRBV27
CDR3aa: CASSFWFSSQETQYF
CDR3nt: TGTGCCAGCAGTTTTTGGTTTAGCTCTCAAGAGACCCAGTACTTC

d_gene: TRBD1
j_gene: TRBJ1-2
abundance: .
v_gene: TRBV28
CDR3aa: CASSFGDSYGYTF
CDR3nt: TGTGCCAGCAGTTTTGGGGACAGCTATGGCTACACCTTC

d_gene: .
j_gene: TRBJ2-7
abundance: .
v_gene: TRBV3-1/TRBV3-2
CDR3aa: CASSQVDGYEQYF
CDR3nt: TGTGCCAGCAGCCAGGTTGACGGCTACGAGCAGTACTTC

d_gene: .
j_gene: TRBJ2-3
abundance: .
v_gene: TRBV21-1
CDR3aa: CASSKWRFDSVTQYF
CDR3nt: TGTGCCAGCAGCAAATGGCGGTTCGACTCTGTTACGCAGTATTTT

d_gene: .
j_gene: TRBJ1-1
abundance: .
v_gene: TRBV5-1
CDR3aa: CAISGGTEAFF
CDR3nt: TGCGCCATCTCTGGAGGGACTGAAGCTTTCTTT

d_gene: .
j_gene: TRBJ1-2
abundance: .
v_gene: TRBV6-4
CDR3aa: CASSMDAGGTYYGYTF
CDR3nt: TGTGCCAGCAGTATGGACGCGGGGGGGACATACTATGGCTACACCTTC

d_gene: .
j_gene: TRBJ1-3
abundance: .
v_gene: TRBV7-6
CDR3aa: CASSLEIRGSGNTIYF
CDR3nt: TGTGCCAGCAGCTTAGAAATTAGGGGCTCTGGAAACACCATATATTTT

d_gene: TRBD1
j_gene: TRBJ2-7
abundance: .
v_gene: TRBV5-6
CDR3aa: CASSPYRDRRTYEQYF
CDR3nt: TGTGCCAGCAGCCCTTACCGGGACAGGAGAACCTACGAGCAGTACTTC

d_gene: TRBD1
j_gene: TRBJ1-5
abundance: once
v_gene: TRBV6-5
CDR3aa: CASRRQGDQPQHF
CDR3nt: TGTGCCAGCAGGCGACAGGGGGATCAGCCCCAGCATTTT

d_gene: .
j_gene: TRBJ1-1
abundance: .
v_gene: TRBV5-6
CDR3aa: CASSTGTLGKAFF
CDR3nt: TGTGCCAGCAGCACCGGGACACTCGGCAAGGCTTTCTTT

d_gene: .
j_gene: TRBJ1-1
abundance: .
v_gene: TRBV4-2
CDR3aa: CASSLPGRTEAFF
CDR3nt: TGTGCCAGCAGCCTACCGGGGAGGACTGAAGCTTTCTTT

d_gene: .
j_gene: TRBJ2-5
abundance: .
v_gene: TRBV15
CDR3aa: CATSRDSADSGEETQYF
CDR3nt: TGTGCCACCAGCAGAGATTCTGCCGATAGCGGAGAAGAGACCCAGTACTTC

d_gene: .
j_gene: TRBJ2-3
abundance: .
v_gene: TRBV5-1
CDR3aa: CASSSTSSTDTQYF
CDR3nt: TGCGCCAGCAGCTCTACATCTAGCACAGATACGCAGTATTTT

d_gene: .
j_gene: TRBJ2-1
abundance: .
v_gene: TRBV6-5
CDR3aa: CASSYRVGPIYEQFF
CDR3nt: TGTGCCAGCAGCTACCGGGTGGGGCCTATCTATGAGCAGTTCTTC

d_gene: .
j_gene: TRBJ1-1
abundance: .
v_gene: TRBV28
CDR3aa: CASNVPGPSNPEAFF
CDR3nt: TGTGCCAGCAACGTTCCGGGGCCCAGCAATCCTGAAGCTTTCTTT